This TCR beta chain was identified during a study of T cells in localized non-small cell lung cancer (dated by TCRdb to 2018 to 2021). Turning to the overall study: Comparing tumors with uninvolved tumor-adjacent lungs, the study looked at the T cell repertoires of approximately 240 patients with early-stage NSCLC. Of the NSCLC patients, 120 to 150 were male and 85 to 110 were female, and the mean age was about 69 years. All 220 or so NSCLC patients in the cohort were treatment-naive and had localized lung tumors that were resected. Broader findings and caveats from the paper: Longer overall survival was associated with higher T cell density in blood, whereas shorter survival was associated with higher clonality in adjacent lung. The highest T cell clonality was observed in uninvolved tumor-adjacent lung, where clonality exceeded that of tumor, suggesting that antigenic responses were more focused in uninvolved tumor-adjacent lung. A median of around 57 of the top 100 tumor clones turned up in the paired uninvolved adjacent lung, and fewer than 35 of those clones also ranked among the top 100 of that same adjacent lung. Because multi-region tumor sequencing was not performed, intratumor heterogeneity could not be ruled out. Because of the exploratory design, TCR variables were selected using unadjusted p-values without false-discovery rate correction.

This clone was recorded a few times. Its recognized antigen is unknown. No base quality values were provided; no much bigger clone lies one nucleotide off. The immunoSEQ Assay was used to sequence TCR beta CDR3 regions from DNA. In the paper's pipeline: T cell density was computed as TCR beta template counts normalized to usable DNA estimated by amplifying housekeeping genes. Richness was estimated using the preseqR package, with extrapolation to 400,000 templates for PBMC samples and to 120,000 templates for tissue samples. Clonality was calculated as one minus Pielou's evenness. To identify tissue-enriched TCRs, differential abundance testing was run on productive amino-acid clonotypes with a minimum total count of 5 and an alpha of 0.1. Repertoire overlap between compartments was quantified with the Jaccard Index and Morisita Overlap Index. GLIPH grouped TCR beta CDR3s together with public tetramer-defined viral CDR3s, and a viral motif had to include at least three viral sequences and show V-gene enrichment. TCRdb carries this immuneACCESS record with in-frame sequences only. Its versions omit some clonotypes, under half of them owing to an unresolved V gene in the studies checked, with the rest unexplained. D and trimming were read from the DNA, whereas the V and J calls and clone size are those reported in that table. This sample is represented by about 2,800 clones; over 25% of them were singletons. The ten largest account for around an eighth of the sample.

CDR1 and CDR2 (SGHNT, YENEEA) derive from the germline V gene. Between the V and J ends, shortened by 4 bases and 2 bases respectively, the junction contains 12 bases. Including cysteine and phenylalanine, the CDR3 has 14 amino acids. Just the 42-base CDR3 DNA is kept, in frame starting at base 1. Uninvolved adjacent lung was taken at least 2 cm from the tumor margin and confirmed free of atypia by two independent pathologists. At diagnosis, peripheral blood, uninvolved tumor-adjacent lung and tumor were collected and were preserved as a mix of fresh-frozen and FFPE material. The sequence was obtained from a male donor at least 60 years old with stage II lung adenocarcinoma. The sequences come from normal lung tissue next to the tumor, collected before any cancer treatment. This sequence uses TRBV11-3 and TRBJ2-7; the D gene is unclear. In nucleotides, the sequence is TGTGCCAGCAGCTACGATCCTCAGACCTACGAGCAGTACTTC. Translated, it reads CASSYDPQTYEQYF.